This paragraph reports one T cell receptor beta chain. Germline V CDR1 and CDR2: KGHSH, LQKENI. CDR3 length: 12 residues. V was cut by 5 bases and J by 5 bases, with 9 bases left in between. These data originate in a study of blood T cell repertoires in COVID-19. Sequencing was performed with immunoSEQ multiplex PCR; in TCRdb, only in-frame clones are kept and a portion is missing. The data contain some 69,000 clones, roughly 80% of them singletons. The genes are TRBV18 and TRBJ1-2; D is ambiguous. The sequenced sample was peripheral blood. The clonotype originates from a woman between 70 and 85 years old with acute or convalescent COVID-19. DNA for the CDR3: TGTGCCAGCTCATCGGGGAGTTATGGCTACACCTTC. Protein sequence: CASSSGSYGYTF.